Presented here are 18 T cell receptor beta chains from one specimen sequenced in a study of identical twins. TCRdb fed the 5' RACE reads into MiXCR, producing one record per CDR3 protein. This repertoire shows approximately 620,000 distinct CDR3 sequences, 8.5% to 9% found once; its top ten account for more than 0.75%. These data were likewise used in another study, on yellow fever vaccine responses in identical twins.

Sequencing was done on a sample of PBMCs. Receptor source: a woman younger than 35 in good health.

In this sample, this clonotype turned up many times. The chain recombines TRBV7-9 with TRBJ2-7; 8 bases map to TRBD1. The CDR3 runs 15 residues. The germline CDR1 and CDR2 sequences are SEHNR and FQNEAQ (reference sequence). V lost 3 bases and J lost 4; bases outside the gene matches: 8. The CDR3 reads CASSFDAGGIYEQYF. In DNA form, the CDR3 reads TGTGCCAGCAGCTTCGACGCAGGGGGCATTTACGAGCAGTACTTC.

This clonotype was seen repeatedly, ten times or more. This chain joins TRBV12-3 or TRBV12-4 and TRBJ1-6; TRBD1 agrees at 8 bases. Trimming removed 6 bases from V and 11 bases from J; junction bases left unmatched: 9. The CDR3 is made up of 14 amino acids. CDR3 sequence (DNA): TGTGCCAGCAGGCGGACAGGGAGTGGGACACCCCTCCACTTT. This translates into CASRRTGSGTPLHF.

This clonotype was detected many times. The genes are TRBV11-2 and TRBJ2-1; unclear D gene. Germline V gene lookup returns CDR1 SGHAT and CDR2 FQNNGV. V was trimmed by 5 bases and J by 10 bases, leaving 15 bases between them. This CDR3 has 13 amino acids. CDR3 coding DNA: TGTGCCAGCAGCCCACCGTCTTGGTTCGAGCAGTTCTTC. Translated: CASSPPSWFEQFF.

This clonotype appeared many times. The rearrangement links TRBV20-1 to TRBJ2-3; D possibly corresponds to TRBD2 (6 bases). Germline V gene data show CDR1 as DFQATT and CDR2 as SNEGSKA (reference sequence). Trimming removed 1 base at V and 0 bases at J, with 14 bases between. There are 16 residues in the CDR3. In nucleotides, the CDR3 is TGCAGTGCTAGAGTTCGGGTCGGGACTAGCACAGATACGCAGTATTTT. This gives the protein CSARVRVGTSTDTQYF.

The rearrangement uses TRBV4-2 and TRBJ2-5, with 7 positions matching TRBD2. CDR3 length: 18 amino acids. J gave up 3 bases and V 1 base, and 14 bases lay outside the gene matches. CDR1 is LGHNA, CDR2 YNFKEQ, per germline. Here the CDR3 reads CASSQVRGEGSLEETQYF. Here the CDR3 DNA reads TGTGCCAGCAGCCAAGTTCGGGGGGAGGGCAGTCTCGAAGAGACCCAGTACTTC.

This clonotype was found many times. This rearrangement joins TRBV14 to TRBJ2-1; TRBD2 matches at 12 bases. This CDR3 has 19 amino acids. J was trimmed by 7 bases and V by 0 bases; bases with no gene match: 13. Germline V gene sequence: CDR1 SGHDN, CDR2 FVKESK. The CDR3 nucleotides are TGTGCCAGCAGCCAAGATGAACTAGCGGGGGGCCCGCTACTGAATGAGCAGTTCTTC. This gives the protein CASSQDELAGGPLLNEQFF.

This clonotype has a handful of counts. The chain carries TRBV2 and TRBJ2-4; 10 positions match TRBD1. The junction had 2 bases not matched to a gene; V was cut back by 8 bases and J by 1 base. The CDR3 is made up of 14 amino acids. CDR1 SNHLY and CDR2 FYNNEI come from the germline V gene. The CDR3 DNA is TGTGCCAGCGGACAGGGGGAGGCCAAAAACATTCAGTACTTC. Its translation: CASGQGEAKNIQYF.

V gene TRBV5-1 combines with J gene TRBJ2-1, with TRBD2 identical over 10 bases. The CDR3 extends over 15 amino acids. The V gene end was trimmed by 4 bases and the J gene end by 7 bases; junction bases not matched to a gene: 8. CDR1 and CDR2 (germline): SGHRS, YFSETQ. This CDR3 is CASSDLAGAGNEQFF. The CDR3 DNA sequence: TGCGCCAGCAGCGATCTAGCGGGGGCGGGGAATGAGCAGTTCTTC.

DNA of the CDR3: TGTGCCAGCAGCTTAGCTGCGGGGCCATCTTTCTCTGGAAACACCATATATTTT. The encoded protein is CASSLAAGPSFSGNTIYF. The chain links TRBV7-2 to TRBJ1-3; a possible D gene is TRBD1 (5 bases). CDR1 SGHTA and CDR2 FQGNSA come from the germline V gene. V was trimmed by 0 bases and J by 0 bases, leaving 15 bases between them. The CDR3 is 18 residues long.

This clonotype was detected many times. The chain combines TRBV12-3 or TRBV12-4 with TRBJ2-1; 8 nucleotides align to TRBD2. Trimming at V came to 6 bases and at J to 9 bases, leaving 13 bases not matched to a gene. The CDR3 spans 15 residues. CDR3 sequence (DNA): TGTGCCAGCAGCCAAGGGACTAGTTTACAGGGTGAGCAGTTCTTC. Its protein product is CASSQGTSLQGEQFF.

The rearrangement joins TRBV20-1 to TRBJ2-7; D gene unclear. Per germline, CDR1 DFQATT and CDR2 SNEGSKA (reference sequence). V lost 4 bases to trimming and J lost 0 bases, with 16 bases between them. The CDR3 is made up of 15 amino acids. Here the CDR3 reads CSANRFSTISYEQYF. The CDR3 bases are TGCAGTGCTAACAGATTCTCTACTATCTCCTACGAGCAGTACTTC.

This sequence joins TRBV20-1 and TRBJ2-2, with 8 positions matching TRBD2. This CDR3 is built from 14 residues. CDR1 and CDR2 (germline): DFQATT, SNEGSKA (reference sequence). The junction had 4 bases not matched to a gene; V was cut back by 0 bases and J by 7 bases. The CDR3 DNA follows: TGCAGTGCTAGAGACGGGGGGGCCAGCGGGGAGCTGTTTTTT. Translating gives CSARDGGASGELFF.

Many counts were recorded for this clonotype. The chain recombines TRBV27 with TRBJ1-4, with D tentatively TRBD1 (5 bases). The V and J ends lost 5 bases and 5 bases respectively, with 15 bases between them. CDR1 and CDR2 from the germline V gene are MNHEY and SMNVEV (reference sequence). The CDR3 is 15 amino acids. The CDR3 reads CASSTVGGGNEKLFF. CDR3 in DNA: TGTGCCAGCAGTACCGTCGGGGGTGGGAATGAAAAACTGTTTTTT.

This clonotype has ten or more counts. V is TRBV5-1 and J is TRBJ2-1; 8 nucleotides align to TRBD1. V dropped 3 bases and J dropped 3; count of bases not matched to a gene: 5. Germline CDR1 reads SGHRS; CDR2 reads YFSETQ. The CDR3 is made up of 15 amino acids. CDR3 DNA sequence: TGCGCCAGCAGCTGGAGGACAGGGCACTACAATGAGCAGTTCTTC. Protein product: CASSWRTGHYNEQFF.

This clonotype was found a few times. The J gene is TRBJ2-7, the V gene TRBV7-9; D possibly uses TRBD1 or TRBD2 (5 bases each). CDR1 is SEHNR, CDR2 FQNEAQ, per germline (reference sequence). This CDR3 region has 12 residues. V lost 4 bases to trimming and J lost 6 bases, with 10 bases between them. The CDR3 nucleotides are TGTGCCAGCAGCTCGGGACCTTCCGAGCAGTACTTC. This encodes CASSSGPSEQYF.

The gene calls are TRBV6-2 or TRBV6-3 and TRBJ2-1, with 10 bases identical to TRBD2. Germline V gene sequence: CDR1 MNHEY, CDR2 SVGEGT. The CDR3 is made up of 15 amino acids. The junction had 6 bases not matched to a gene; V was cut back by 2 bases and J by 8 bases. Here the CDR3 DNA reads TGTGCCAGCAGTTACCGGCTAGCGGGAGTGGATGAGCAGTTCTTC. Protein product: CASSYRLAGVDEQFF.

The J gene is TRBJ1-5, the V gene TRBV28; D unresolved. The CDR3 contains 15 residues. Germline V gene sequence: CDR1 MDHEN, CDR2 SYDVKM. The V end lost 8 bases, the J end lost 0 bases, and 14 bases lay between the germline ends. CDR3 residues: CASRSQTLSNQPQHF. CDR3 nucleotide sequence: TGTGCCAGCCGGTCCCAGACCCTTAGCAATCAGCCCCAGCATTTT.

This clonotype was counted between two and nine times. The chain has TRBV7-2 and TRBJ2-1; 7 nucleotides align to TRBD2. The J segment lost 3 bases and the V segment lost 5 bases, leaving 7 bases of the junction unmatched. This CDR3 has 15 residues. Germline V gene lookup returns CDR1 SGHTA and CDR2 FQGNSA. The CDR3 nucleotides are TGTGCCAGCAGCGCTAGCGGAGAAGGCTACAATGAGCAGTTCTTC. Translation gives CASSASGEGYNEQFF.